Listed below are T cell receptor beta chains from one sample, sequenced in a study of OX40 agonist ivuxolimab in advanced cancers. Clones were sequenced by immunoSEQ multiplex PCR, and TCRdb holds only the in-frame ones, with some missing. The sample includes 90,000 to 120,000 clones, under 95% of them seen just once. The sample in question was CD4+ or CD8+ T cells sorted from blood, obtained in a trial of the OX40 agonist ivuxolimab. These TCRs come from an adult with an advanced solid tumor such as melanoma, head and neck, liver or kidney cancer. Each CDR3 is given with its conserved first and last residue. The order of the fields is clone size, V gene, D gene, J gene, CDR3 DNA, CDR3 protein. A D gene is named only where the DNA matches it firmly. For some rows the clone size is stated as once, few or many, or as a class when expanded; others skip it.

clone size: .; V gene: TRBV28; D gene: .; J gene: TRBJ1-5; CDR3 DNA: TGTGCCAGCAGTTTACCGGGGGCTCATAGCAATCAGCCCCAGCATTTT; CDR3 protein: CASSLPGAHSNQPQHF
clone size: .; V gene: TRBV5-1; D gene: .; J gene: TRBJ2-7; CDR3 DNA: TGCGCCAGCAGCCCCGGCAGTAGCGACGAGCAGTACTTC; CDR3 protein: CASSPGSSDEQYF
clone size: .; V gene: TRBV6-1; D gene: TRBD1; J gene: TRBJ1-5; CDR3 DNA: TGTGCCAGCAGTCCCACCGGGACAGTGGATCAGCCCCAGCATTTT; CDR3 protein: CASSPTGTVDQPQHF
clone size: .; V gene: TRBV19; D gene: .; J gene: TRBJ1-2; CDR3 DNA: TGTGCCAGTAGTATCGGTTCGGCCTCGGGGAACTATGGCTACACCTTC; CDR3 protein: CASSIGSASGNYGYTF
clone size: .; V gene: TRBV6-5; D gene: TRBD1; J gene: TRBJ1-2; CDR3 DNA: TGTGCCAGCAGTTACACCCCGGGACAGGGGGCTGGAGGCTACACCTTC; CDR3 protein: CASSYTPGQGAGGYTF
clone size: .; V gene: TRBV6-6; D gene: .; J gene: TRBJ2-7; CDR3 DNA: TGTGCCAGCAGTTATCGCAGGGGCCACGAGCAGTACTTC; CDR3 protein: CASSYRRGHEQYF
clone size: .; V gene: TRBV19; D gene: .; J gene: TRBJ2-1; CDR3 DNA: TGTGCCAGTAGTATAGGTGAGGGGGGTACCTACAATGAGCAGTTCTTC; CDR3 protein: CASSIGEGGTYNEQFF
clone size: .; V gene: TRBV6-5; D gene: .; J gene: TRBJ1-1; CDR3 DNA: TGTGCCAGCAAATTCAGTGATGCTGAAGCTTTCTTT; CDR3 protein: CASKFSDAEAFF
clone size: .; V gene: TRBV19; D gene: .; J gene: TRBJ1-5; CDR3 DNA: TGTGCCAGTAGTATCGGGCAGGGTCCAAAGGAGCCCCAGCATTTT; CDR3 protein: CASSIGQGPKEPQHF
clone size: .; V gene: TRBV28; D gene: .; J gene: TRBJ2-5; CDR3 DNA: TGTGCCAGCCATCAGGGGGCCCAGCGGGAGCAGTACTTC; CDR3 protein: CASHQGAQREQYF
clone size: medium-sized; V gene: TRBV10-3; D gene: TRBD1; J gene: TRBJ2-7; CDR3 DNA: TGTGCCATCAGTGAGTTGGGACAGACCAATTTGAACTCCTACGAGCAGTACTTC; CDR3 protein: CAISELGQTNLNSYEQYF
clone size: .; V gene: TRBV7-2; D gene: .; J gene: TRBJ1-1; CDR3 DNA: TGTGCCAGCAGCCGGGGCAGGGAAGCTTTCTTT; CDR3 protein: CASSRGREAFF
clone size: .; V gene: TRBV19; D gene: .; J gene: TRBJ1-4; CDR3 DNA: TGTGCCAGTAGTCCCACCGGGGGCGAGGCTGAAAAACTGTTTTTT; CDR3 protein: CASSPTGGEAEKLFF
clone size: .; V gene: TRBV7-9; D gene: TRBD1; J gene: TRBJ1-3; CDR3 DNA: TGTGCCAGCAGCTCCGGGACAGTAAATTTT; CDR3 protein: CASSSGTVNF
clone size: .; V gene: TRBV7-2; D gene: .; J gene: TRBJ1-1; CDR3 DNA: TGTGCCAGCAGCTTAGTTTTCGGGATTGGGGGGAACACTGAAGCTTTCTTT; CDR3 protein: CASSLVFGIGGNTEAFF
clone size: .; V gene: TRBV5-1; D gene: .; J gene: TRBJ2-1; CDR3 DNA: TGCGCCAGCAGCTTGGGGACGGGCACCTACAATGAGCAGTTCTTC; CDR3 protein: CASSLGTGTYNEQFF
clone size: .; V gene: TRBV6-1; D gene: TRBD1; J gene: TRBJ1-1; CDR3 DNA: TGTGCCAGCAGAGCCAGGGGGGACACTGAAGCTTTCTTT; CDR3 protein: CASRARGDTEAFF
clone size: .; V gene: TRBV27; D gene: .; J gene: TRBJ2-7; CDR3 DNA: TGTGCCACCCGCCTCCCCTCCTACGAGCAGTACTTC; CDR3 protein: CATRLPSYEQYF
clone size: .; V gene: TRBV19; D gene: TRBD1; J gene: TRBJ2-3; CDR3 DNA: TGTGCCAGTAGTACCGGACAGGCTAGCACAGATACGCAGTATTTT; CDR3 protein: CASSTGQASTDTQYF
clone size: .; V gene: TRBV19; D gene: TRBD2; J gene: TRBJ2-5; CDR3 DNA: TGTGCCAGTAGTCGGGACATTACTAGCGGGAGGGAAGAGACCCAGTACTTC; CDR3 protein: CASSRDITSGREETQYF
clone size: .; V gene: TRBV19; D gene: .; J gene: TRBJ2-3; CDR3 DNA: TGTGCCACGGACCTTGGTCAGGGGGGAGCAGATACGCAGTATTTT; CDR3 protein: CATDLGQGGADTQYF
clone size: .; V gene: TRBV9; D gene: .; J gene: TRBJ1-1; CDR3 DNA: TGTGCCAGCAGCGACGATCAGGGGAACACTGAAGCTTTCTTT; CDR3 protein: CASSDDQGNTEAFF
clone size: .; V gene: TRBV10-2; D gene: .; J gene: TRBJ2-6; CDR3 DNA: TGCGCCAGCAGTGAGGTCCCTGGGGCCAACGTCCTGACTTTC; CDR3 protein: CASSEVPGANVLTF
clone size: .; V gene: TRBV27; D gene: .; J gene: TRBJ2-5; CDR3 DNA: TGTGCCAGCAGTTTCCAAGAGACCCAGTACTTC; CDR3 protein: CASSFQETQYF
clone size: once; V gene: TRBV7-3; D gene: .; J gene: TRBJ2-3; CDR3 DNA: TGTGCCAGCAGCTTAAGTCAGTTCGTGGATACGCAGTATTTT; CDR3 protein: CASSLSQFVDTQYF
clone size: .; V gene: TRBV6-5; D gene: TRBD1; J gene: TRBJ1-2; CDR3 DNA: TGTGCCAGCAATTACAGGGGTGATGGCTACACCTTC; CDR3 protein: CASNYRGDGYTF
clone size: .; V gene: TRBV7-9; D gene: .; J gene: TRBJ2-7; CDR3 DNA: TGTGCCAGCAGCCCCGCTCGGCCGGGGTCCTACGAGCAGTACTTC; CDR3 protein: CASSPARPGSYEQYF
clone size: .; V gene: TRBV5-1; D gene: .; J gene: TRBJ1-4; CDR3 DNA: TGCGCCAGCAGCTTGGACGACAGTTTCGAAAAACTGTTTTTT; CDR3 protein: CASSLDDSFEKLFF
clone size: .; V gene: TRBV18; D gene: TRBD1; J gene: TRBJ2-1; CDR3 DNA: TGTGCCAGCTCACCAGAGGGACAGAGCTCCTACAATGAGCAGTTCTTC; CDR3 protein: CASSPEGQSSYNEQFF
clone size: .; V gene: TRBV19; D gene: .; J gene: TRBJ2-7; CDR3 DNA: TGTGCCAGTAGTATAAATCAGGCGGGCCTGCAGTACTTC; CDR3 protein: CASSINQAGLQYF
clone size: .; V gene: TRBV18; D gene: .; J gene: TRBJ2-3; CDR3 DNA: TGTGCCAGCCAAGGACCGCTTATCGGGGGAGACACAGATACGCAGTATTTT; CDR3 protein: CASQGPLIGGDTDTQYF
clone size: .; V gene: TRBV5-1; D gene: .; J gene: TRBJ2-7; CDR3 DNA: TGCGCCAGCAGCCCGACTACCCCCTCCTACGAGCAGTACTTC; CDR3 protein: CASSPTTPSYEQYF
clone size: .; V gene: TRBV9; D gene: TRBD2; J gene: TRBJ2-5; CDR3 DNA: TGTGCCAGCAGCGCCCTCGGGACTAGCGGGAGTAAGGGGGAGACCCAGTACTTC; CDR3 protein: CASSALGTSGSKGETQYF
clone size: .; V gene: TRBV28; D gene: .; J gene: TRBJ2-1; CDR3 DNA: TGTGCCAGCAGTTTGGCTAGGTTTAATGAGCAGTTCTTC; CDR3 protein: CASSLARFNEQFF
clone size: .; V gene: TRBV6-4; D gene: TRBD2; J gene: TRBJ2-3; CDR3 DNA: TGTGCCAGCAGATTTAGCGGGAACGCAGATACGCAGTATTTT; CDR3 protein: CASRFSGNADTQYF
clone size: .; V gene: TRBV18; D gene: .; J gene: TRBJ2-1; CDR3 DNA: TGTGCCAGCTCACTCAATGGAGGATACAATGAGCAGTTCTTC; CDR3 protein: CASSLNGGYNEQFF
clone size: few; V gene: TRBV7-9; D gene: TRBD1; J gene: TRBJ1-6; CDR3 DNA: TGTGCCAGCAGCACCCGGGACAGGGGGTATAATTCACCCCTCCACTTT; CDR3 protein: CASSTRDRGYNSPLHF
clone size: .; V gene: TRBV6-5; D gene: .; J gene: TRBJ2-7; CDR3 DNA: TGTGCCAGCAGTTACTCCTCAGGAAGTTCATACGAGCAGTACTTC; CDR3 protein: CASSYSSGSSYEQYF
clone size: .; V gene: TRBV28; D gene: .; J gene: TRBJ2-5; CDR3 DNA: TGTGCCAGCAGTTTAGGTTCAGGGGCAGGGATTGAGACCCAGTACTTC; CDR3 protein: CASSLGSGAGIETQYF
clone size: .; V gene: TRBV7-2; D gene: .; J gene: TRBJ2-1; CDR3 DNA: TGTGGACTAAGCAAATCCAGCTCCTACAATGAGCAGTTCTTC; CDR3 protein: CGLSKSSSYNEQFF
clone size: .; V gene: TRBV6-1; D gene: .; J gene: TRBJ1-1; CDR3 DNA: TGTGCCAGCAGTGAACAGGACGGAGGGGCCACTGAAGCTTTCTTT; CDR3 protein: CASSEQDGGATEAFF
clone size: .; V gene: TRBV9; D gene: .; J gene: TRBJ1-1; CDR3 DNA: TGTGCCAGCAGCGTAGCGGTACGGGGTTACGGCACTGAAGCTTTCTTT; CDR3 protein: CASSVAVRGYGTEAFF
clone size: .; V gene: TRBV18; D gene: .; J gene: TRBJ1-1; CDR3 DNA: TGTGCCAGCGCCTCAGGGCTCCGGATGAACACTGAAGCTTTCTTT; CDR3 protein: CASASGLRMNTEAFF
clone size: .; V gene: TRBV7-3; D gene: .; J gene: TRBJ1-1; CDR3 DNA: TGTGCCAGCAGCTTAAGCCAGAACACTGAAGCTTTCTTT; CDR3 protein: CASSLSQNTEAFF
clone size: .; V gene: TRBV7-2; D gene: .; J gene: TRBJ1-6; CDR3 DNA: TGTGCCAGCAGCTTAGCCCCAGGGGACACCTATAATTCACCCCTCCACTTT; CDR3 protein: CASSLAPGDTYNSPLHF
clone size: .; V gene: TRBV9; D gene: TRBD2; J gene: TRBJ2-1; CDR3 DNA: TGTGCCAGCAGCGTAGGACTAGCCCCATCTGAGCAGTTCTTC; CDR3 protein: CASSVGLAPSEQFF
clone size: .; V gene: TRBV5-1; D gene: TRBD2; J gene: TRBJ2-1; CDR3 DNA: TGCGCCAGCAGCTTGGTCACTAGCGGGAGCGGTGGCAATGAGCAGTTCTTC; CDR3 protein: CASSLVTSGSGGNEQFF
clone size: .; V gene: TRBV28; D gene: TRBD1; J gene: TRBJ1-5; CDR3 DNA: TGTGCCAGCAGTTCAGACAGGGATGGCAATCAGCCCCAGCATTTT; CDR3 protein: CASSSDRDGNQPQHF
clone size: .; V gene: TRBV7-9; D gene: .; J gene: TRBJ2-2; CDR3 DNA: TGTGCCAGCAGCAAGGGGGGTACCGGGGAGCTGTTTTTT; CDR3 protein: CASSKGGTGELFF
clone size: .; V gene: TRBV2; D gene: .; J gene: TRBJ2-1; CDR3 DNA: TGTGCCAGCAGTGACCGGCAGGGCGGCTACAATGAGCAGTTCTTC; CDR3 protein: CASSDRQGGYNEQFF
clone size: .; V gene: TRBV2; D gene: .; J gene: TRBJ2-7; CDR3 DNA: TGTGCCAGCAGGGCAGGGAGTCACGAGCAGTACTTC; CDR3 protein: CASRAGSHEQYF
clone size: .; V gene: TRBV7-3; D gene: .; J gene: TRBJ2-5; CDR3 DNA: TGTGCCAGCAGCCGGGATGGGCAAGAGACCCAGTACTTC; CDR3 protein: CASSRDGQETQYF